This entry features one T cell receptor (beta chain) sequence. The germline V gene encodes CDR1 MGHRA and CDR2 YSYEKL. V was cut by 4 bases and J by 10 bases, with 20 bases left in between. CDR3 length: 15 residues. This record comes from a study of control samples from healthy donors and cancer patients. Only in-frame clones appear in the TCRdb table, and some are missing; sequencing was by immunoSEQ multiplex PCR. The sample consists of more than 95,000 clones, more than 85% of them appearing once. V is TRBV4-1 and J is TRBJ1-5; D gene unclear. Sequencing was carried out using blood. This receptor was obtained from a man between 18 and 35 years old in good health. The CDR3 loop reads CASSPQEYSAHPQHF. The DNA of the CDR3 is TGCGCCAGCAGCCCCCAAGAGTACTCGGCCCACCCCCAGCATTTT.